The entry that follows covers one TCR beta chain sequence. Its antigen is not known. This sample stems from a study of T cells after yellow fever vaccination. Study results and caveats: Researchers cautioned that FACS-sorted repertoires could harbor abundant clonotypes contaminating from the bulk population.

The CDR3 is made up of 15 amino acids. CDR1 and CDR2 from the germline V gene are MNHEY and SVGEGT. Trimming took 6 bases from V and 0 from J, leaving 15 bases between them. TCRdb redid the calling of the 5' RACE reads with MiXCR, one entry per CDR3 protein. The sample lists a few hundred thousand distinct CDR3 sequences; approximately 10% were seen once. Here the sequenced sample was CD4+ T cells sorted from PBMCs, taken 5 days after the yellow fever booster vaccination. The TCR was taken from a young man who received the YFV17D yellow fever vaccine. The rearrangement links TRBV6-2 or TRBV6-3 to TRBJ2-7, with TRBD1 as a possible D gene (6 bases). CDR3 sequence: CASRQGRGNSYEQYV. DNA of the CDR3: TGTGCCAGCAGACAGGGACGGGGTAACTCCTACGAGCAGTACGTC.